This TCR beta chain came from a study of shared clonotypes between healthy human individuals (dated by TCRdb to 2019 to 2021). Background for the entire study: Two women and a few men aged 18 to 49 years were included in the cohort. The study deeply sequenced blood TCR repertoires of five healthy adults to estimate repertoire size and the extent of clonotype sharing between individuals. For each donor, three plates each were used for CD4 naive and CD4 memory, two plates were used for CD8 naive, and one plate was used for CD8 memory. Per donor, leukapheresis produced somewhere between about 0.8 and 9.5 billion PBMCs. To increase sequencing depth and limit assay-specific biases, TCR repertoire library preparation and sequencing were carried out by different laboratories using diverse techniques. Paper-wide results and their limitations: Larger estimated clonotype richness was generally found for naive subsets than for memory subsets. Only blood was sampled, and tissue TCR repertoires likely differ from those in blood. Compared with non-shared clonotypes, the clonotypes found in all four sorted-subset donors had higher generation probabilities. Rarefaction of sorted-subset datasets indicated incomplete sequencing despite the large sequencing depth. Across several donors, approximately 5% of naive CD4, approximately 3.5% of naive CD8, under 2.5% of memory CD4, and around 0.4% of memory CD8 clonotypes were shared. Based on pairwise subsampling, the degree of clonotype sharing among donors was expected to be affected by sequencing depth. The small number of donors limited the genetic and exposure-history diversity represented.

TCR CDR3 regions were amplified from genomic DNA by multiplex PCR using the deep immunoSEQ assay. Genomic DNA extracted from each cell subset was distributed evenly over all wells of several immunoSEQ 96-well plates, and each plate served as one replicate. For sorted subsets, each replicate PCR was loaded with about 0.2 ug genomic DNA, equivalent to 32,000 or so T cell genomes. Purified libraries were quantified with a Qubit 3.0 fluorometer, sized on a Bioanalyzer 2100, and re-quantified with the KAPA Library Quantification kit. Every immunoSEQ 96-well plate was sequenced on a dedicated single-read 150-cycle Illumina NextSeq 550 flow cell. In the authors' own workflow: The immunoSEQ output contained only junctional sequences without quality scores, so filtering could not match that applied to full-length reads. Sequences were annotated with PyIR, a Python wrapper for IgBLAST v1.9, and V/J genes and CDR3 were assigned using IMGT germline references. Any read was removed if the V/J assignment was weak (E-value above 1e-6), the CDR3 was missing, or the read contained stop codons, out-of-frame junctions, or ambiguous translated residues. A V3J clonotype was defined by an identical inferred V gene, J gene, and CDR3 amino acid sequence. Percentage overlap between repertoires was computed as shared unique clonotypes divided by the size of the smaller repertoire. Three approaches were used to assess repertoire richness: RTK rarefaction, the Chao1 estimator, and Recon v2.1 estimates of unobserved clonotypes. Generation probabilities were computed with OLGA for all TCRbeta clonotypes obtained by the gDNA method from a few donors. TCRdb obtained this table from immuneACCESS and retained in-frame rearrangements with V and J assigned. These tables miss some clones; where compared with another copy, unresolved V genes account for less than half of the shortfall, and the remainder is unexplained. V and J calls and clone size are those listed in that table; D and trimming were worked out from the DNA. Counted in this sample were approximately 2.5 million clones; approximately 94% of them appeared once. In total, the top ten clones hold about 0.39% of the sample.

Donors were healthy HIV-negative adults with no recently reported acute infections or vaccinations. Every donor was a Caucasian adult living in Nashville, Tennessee, USA. CD4+ T cells were enriched through magnetic negative selection, after which naive cells were positively selected on CD45RA and the remaining negative fraction served as the memory subset. After blood collection by leukapheresis, PBMCs were isolated using Ficoll-Histopaque density gradient centrifugation and then cryopreserved in the vapor phase of liquid nitrogen. Analytical flow cytometry was used to check the purity and quantity of every magnetically sorted T cell population. Each sorted fraction had its genomic DNA isolated and then quantified by UV absorbance on a Nanodrop 2000c. Comment on this clone: Its antigen is unknown. Per-base quality was not reported, and no clone a single base away is much larger than it.

The TCR sequence derives from a man between 18 and 29 years old in good health. Some clones in this sample may be carry-over from other donors' samples. The sequencing sample was made of naive CD4+ T cells from PBMCs. In light of the paper, this sample's cell subset or site label describes: CD45RA+ positively selected.

The CDR3 region has the sequence CASSAGVTGVGEQFF. Read as DNA, the sequence is TGCGCCAGCAGCGCGGGGGTCACAGGGGTGGGTGAGCAGTTCTTC. The rearranged segments are TRBV5-1 and TRBJ2-1; the D call is possibly TRBD1 or TRBD2, each sharing 7 bases. In the germline V gene, CDR1 corresponds to SGHRS and CDR2 to YFSETQ. Trimming removed 4 bases from V and 9 bases from J, leaving 20 bases between the germline ends. The cysteine opens and the phenylalanine closes a CDR3 of 15 amino acids. This entry keeps only the CDR3 DNA: 45 bases, framed from base 1.